These T cell receptor beta chains were read from a single sample in a study of blood T cell repertoires in COVID-19. Data came from immunoSEQ multiplex PCR; TCRdb stores just in-frame clones and leaves some out. The sample shows 95,000 or so clones, about four fifths of them seen only once. Material for sequencing was peripheral blood. The receptors were gathered from a woman of 80 years or more with active or convalescent COVID-19. Both conserved end residues are part of each CDR3. The D gene is left open where the match is weak. Some rows have no size entry. The others give once, few or many, or a class for an expanded clone.

V gene: TRBV25-1; clone size: few; J gene: TRBJ2-1; D gene: -; CDR3 protein: CASSVYLSGNEQFF; CDR3 DNA: TGTGCCAGCAGTGTCTACCTATCGGGCAATGAGCAGTTCTTC
V gene: TRBV3-1/TRBV3-2; clone size: -; J gene: TRBJ1-3; D gene: -; CDR3 protein: CASSQVRRDTIYF; CDR3 DNA: TGTGCCAGCAGCCAAGTCAGGCGGGACACCATATATTTT
V gene: TRBV27; clone size: -; J gene: TRBJ2-3; D gene: TRBD1; CDR3 protein: CASSFTTGGTDTQYF; CDR3 DNA: TGTGCCAGCAGTTTTACGACAGGGGGCACAGATACGCAGTATTTT
V gene: TRBV7-6; clone size: -; J gene: TRBJ1-6; D gene: -; CDR3 protein: CASSLSSTTDTLNSPLHF; CDR3 DNA: TGTGCCAGCAGCTTAAGTAGTACTACGGACACGCTAAATTCACCCCTCCACTTT
V gene: TRBV19; clone size: -; J gene: TRBJ1-2; D gene: TRBD1; CDR3 protein: CASSLTGTGSGYTF; CDR3 DNA: TGTGCCAGTAGTCTAACTGGGACAGGGTCTGGCTACACCTTC
V gene: TRBV18; clone size: -; J gene: TRBJ1-3; D gene: TRBD1; CDR3 protein: CASSPRGTGSGNTIYF; CDR3 DNA: TGTGCCAGCTCACCACGTGGGACAGGGTCTGGAAACACCATATATTTT
V gene: TRBV4-2; clone size: -; J gene: TRBJ2-5; D gene: TRBD2; CDR3 protein: CASSPDPSGQETQYF; CDR3 DNA: TGTGCCAGCAGCCCTGACCCTAGCGGACAAGAGACCCAGTACTTC
V gene: TRBV10-3; clone size: few; J gene: TRBJ2-3; D gene: TRBD2; CDR3 protein: CAISSSGSVPDTQYF; CDR3 DNA: TGTGCCATCAGTTCAAGCGGGAGTGTCCCAGATACGCAGTATTTT
V gene: TRBV7-2; clone size: -; J gene: TRBJ1-2; D gene: TRBD1; CDR3 protein: CASSPGQGFHYGYTF; CDR3 DNA: TGTGCCAGCAGCCCGGGACAGGGGTTTCACTATGGCTACACCTTC
V gene: TRBV5-1; clone size: -; J gene: TRBJ2-7; D gene: TRBD2; CDR3 protein: CASSLQRESEQYF; CDR3 DNA: TGCGCCAGCAGCTTGCAGCGGGAGAGCGAGCAGTACTTC
V gene: TRBV5-1; clone size: -; J gene: TRBJ2-1; D gene: TRBD2; CDR3 protein: CASSTTERGYNEQFF; CDR3 DNA: TGCGCCAGCAGCACTACGGAGCGGGGATACAATGAGCAGTTCTTC
V gene: TRBV19; clone size: -; J gene: TRBJ1-2; D gene: -; CDR3 protein: CASSISGGSTNYGYTF; CDR3 DNA: TGTGCCAGTAGTATCTCCGGGGGTTCGACTAACTATGGCTACACCTTC
V gene: TRBV28; clone size: -; J gene: TRBJ2-7; D gene: -; CDR3 protein: CASMTAYEQYF; CDR3 DNA: TGTGCCAGCATGACAGCCTACGAGCAGTACTTC
V gene: TRBV9; clone size: -; J gene: TRBJ2-1; D gene: TRBD2; CDR3 protein: CASSVTGSGFYNEQFF; CDR3 DNA: TGTGCCAGCAGCGTTACGGGTAGCGGGTTCTACAATGAGCAGTTCTTC
V gene: TRBV5-1; clone size: -; J gene: TRBJ1-6; D gene: TRBD1; CDR3 protein: CASSLAGTGVNGSPLHF; CDR3 DNA: TGCGCCAGCAGCTTGGCCGGGACAGGGGTTAACGGATCACCCCTCCACTTT
V gene: TRBV6-6; clone size: -; J gene: TRBJ2-7; D gene: -; CDR3 protein: CASSYSIPGLSYEQYF; CDR3 DNA: TGTGCCAGCAGTTACTCGATTCCGGGGTTATCCTACGAGCAGTACTTC
V gene: TRBV7-2; clone size: -; J gene: TRBJ2-5; D gene: TRBD2; CDR3 protein: CASSFQRGQETQYF; CDR3 DNA: TGTGCCAGCAGCTTCCAGCGGGGGCAGGAGACCCAGTACTTC
V gene: TRBV6-2/TRBV6-3; clone size: -; J gene: TRBJ2-7; D gene: -; CDR3 protein: CASSLWNQAQYF; CDR3 DNA: TGTGCCAGCAGTTTGTGGAACCAGGCGCAGTACTTC
V gene: TRBV27; clone size: -; J gene: TRBJ2-5; D gene: TRBD2; CDR3 protein: CASSPFLAGEVGETQYF; CDR3 DNA: TGTGCCAGCAGTCCTTTCCTAGCGGGAGAGGTCGGAGAGACCCAGTACTTC
V gene: TRBV5-4; clone size: -; J gene: TRBJ2-2; D gene: TRBD1; CDR3 protein: CASSLVGDRITGELFF; CDR3 DNA: TGTGCCAGCAGCTTGGTTGGGGACAGAATAACCGGGGAGCTGTTTTTT
V gene: TRBV5-1; clone size: few; J gene: TRBJ2-1; D gene: TRBD2; CDR3 protein: CASSWASGSGSDEQFF; CDR3 DNA: TGTGCCAGCAGCTGGGCTAGCGGGAGTGGAAGTGATGAGCAGTTCTTC
V gene: TRBV7-2; clone size: few; J gene: TRBJ2-7; D gene: TRBD1; CDR3 protein: CASSLDRVFGEQYF; CDR3 DNA: TGTGCCAGCAGCTTGGACAGGGTGTTTGGCGAGCAGTACTTC
V gene: TRBV28; clone size: few; J gene: TRBJ2-3; D gene: -; CDR3 protein: CASSLQGGGDTQYF; CDR3 DNA: TGTGCCAGCAGTTTGCAGGGTGGGGGCGATACGCAGTATTTT
V gene: TRBV9; clone size: -; J gene: TRBJ2-3; D gene: -; CDR3 protein: CASSVGGTRADTQYF; CDR3 DNA: TGTGCCAGCAGCGTAGGCGGGACTCGGGCAGATACGCAGTATTTT
V gene: TRBV20-1; clone size: -; J gene: TRBJ1-5; D gene: -; CDR3 protein: CSARTDQPQHF; CDR3 DNA: TGCAGTGCTAGGACAGATCAGCCCCAGCATTTT
V gene: TRBV27; clone size: -; J gene: TRBJ2-1; D gene: TRBD2; CDR3 protein: CASSLEVAGAPIGGSYNEQFF; CDR3 DNA: TGTGCCAGCAGTTTAGAAGTAGCGGGAGCCCCCATCGGGGGCTCCTACAATGAGCAGTTCTTC
V gene: TRBV2; clone size: once; J gene: TRBJ2-7; D gene: TRBD1; CDR3 protein: CASSEFGGTGGFGEQYF; CDR3 DNA: TGTGCCAGCAGTGAATTTGGCGGGACAGGGGGCTTTGGCGAGCAGTACTTC
V gene: TRBV10-2; clone size: -; J gene: TRBJ2-7; D gene: -; CDR3 protein: CASSESAKSAYEQYF; CDR3 DNA: TGCGCCAGCAGTGAGTCAGCGAAGTCCGCCTACGAGCAGTACTTC
V gene: TRBV21-1; clone size: once; J gene: TRBJ2-5; D gene: -; CDR3 protein: CASSKGERGPETQYF; CDR3 DNA: TGTGCCAGCAGCAAAGGTGAGAGGGGGCCGGAGACCCAGTACTTC
V gene: TRBV19; clone size: -; J gene: TRBJ1-2; D gene: -; CDR3 protein: CASSISGIRGPNYGYTF; CDR3 DNA: TGTGCCAGTAGTATTAGTGGCATTCGAGGCCCTAATTATGGCTACACCTTC
V gene: TRBV11-3; clone size: once; J gene: TRBJ2-7; D gene: -; CDR3 protein: CASSLGGGNEQYF; CDR3 DNA: TGTGCCAGCAGCTTAGGAGGGGGAAACGAGCAGTACTTC
V gene: TRBV7-6; clone size: -; J gene: TRBJ2-2; D gene: TRBD1; CDR3 protein: CASSLAVRGHGELFF; CDR3 DNA: TGTGCCAGCAGCTTAGCGGTCAGGGGGCACGGGGAGCTGTTTTTT
V gene: TRBV5-6; clone size: -; J gene: TRBJ1-6; D gene: -; CDR3 protein: CASSFRTANSPLHF; CDR3 DNA: TGTGCCAGCAGCTTCCGGACAGCCAATTCACCCCTCCACTTT
V gene: TRBV7-8; clone size: -; J gene: TRBJ2-3; D gene: -; CDR3 protein: CASSLSGRTDTQYF; CDR3 DNA: TGTGCCAGCAGCTTAAGTGGGCGCACAGATACGCAGTATTTT
V gene: TRBV28; clone size: -; J gene: TRBJ1-2; D gene: -; CDR3 protein: CASRRRGFNYGYTF; CDR3 DNA: TGTGCCAGCAGACGCCGGGGGTTTAACTATGGCTACACCTTC
V gene: TRBV19; clone size: many; J gene: TRBJ2-3; D gene: TRBD1; CDR3 protein: CASSFRPDRATDTQYF; CDR3 DNA: TGTGCCAGTAGTTTCCGCCCCGACAGGGCCACAGATACGCAGTATTTT
V gene: TRBV27; clone size: -; J gene: TRBJ1-2; D gene: -; CDR3 protein: CASSSDRLYGYTF; CDR3 DNA: TGTGCCAGCAGTTCCGACAGGCTCTATGGCTACACCTTC
V gene: TRBV5-1; clone size: few; J gene: TRBJ1-1; D gene: -; CDR3 protein: CASSSLTENTEAFF; CDR3 DNA: TGTGCCAGCAGCTCCTTAACAGAGAACACTGAAGCTTTCTTT
V gene: TRBV6-2/TRBV6-3; clone size: -; J gene: TRBJ2-5; D gene: TRBD2; CDR3 protein: CASSYRRPAGEPRETQYF; CDR3 DNA: TGTGCCAGCAGTTACCGGCGTCCGGCGGGAGAGCCCCGAGAGACCCAGTACTTC
V gene: TRBV30; clone size: few; J gene: TRBJ1-1; D gene: TRBD1; CDR3 protein: CAWTTGPNTEAFF; CDR3 DNA: TGTGCCTGGACGACAGGGCCGAACACTGAAGCTTTCTTT
V gene: TRBV7-8; clone size: -; J gene: TRBJ2-7; D gene: TRBD1; CDR3 protein: CASSSRRAGTGTYEQYF; CDR3 DNA: TGTGCCAGCAGCTCACGGAGAGCCGGGACAGGGACCTACGAGCAGTACTTC
V gene: TRBV29-1; clone size: -; J gene: TRBJ1-1; D gene: TRBD1; CDR3 protein: CSARPGGTTEAFF; CDR3 DNA: TGCAGCGCCCGCCCAGGGGGAACTACTGAAGCTTTCTTT
V gene: TRBV6-5; clone size: -; J gene: TRBJ1-2; D gene: -; CDR3 protein: CASGSPVYGYTF; CDR3 DNA: TGTGCCTCCGGGAGCCCCGTTTATGGCTACACCTTC
V gene: TRBV10-1; clone size: -; J gene: TRBJ1-6; D gene: TRBD1; CDR3 protein: CASSEPSLTGGPYNSPLHF; CDR3 DNA: TGCGCCAGCAGTGAGCCTTCTTTGACAGGGGGACCTTATAATTCACCCCTCCACTTT
V gene: TRBV7-2; clone size: -; J gene: TRBJ2-3; D gene: -; CDR3 protein: CASSLAPAFRSTDTQYF; CDR3 DNA: TGTGCCAGCAGCTTAGCTCCAGCATTCAGGAGCACAGATACGCAGTATTTT
V gene: TRBV5-6; clone size: -; J gene: TRBJ2-4; D gene: -; CDR3 protein: CASSYRGAKNIQYF; CDR3 DNA: TGTGCCAGCAGCTACAGAGGGGCCAAAAACATTCAGTACTTC
V gene: TRBV19; clone size: -; J gene: TRBJ1-1; D gene: TRBD1; CDR3 protein: CASERDRDGTEAFF; CDR3 DNA: TGTGCCAGTGAGAGGGACAGGGACGGCACTGAAGCTTTCTTT
V gene: TRBV6-4; clone size: -; J gene: TRBJ1-5; D gene: -; CDR3 protein: CASSDSADHQPQHF; CDR3 DNA: TGTGCCAGCAGTGACTCGGCTGATCATCAGCCCCAGCATTTT
V gene: TRBV10-3; clone size: -; J gene: TRBJ1-3; D gene: -; CDR3 protein: CAISETVHSGNTIYF; CDR3 DNA: TGTGCCATCAGTGAGACAGTTCACTCTGGAAACACCATATATTTT
V gene: TRBV2; clone size: -; J gene: TRBJ1-6; D gene: -; CDR3 protein: CASSSVSYPAIYSPLHF; CDR3 DNA: TGTGCCAGCAGTAGCGTTTCTTACCCGGCTATTTACTCACCCCTCCACTTT
V gene: TRBV7-8; clone size: -; J gene: TRBJ2-7; D gene: -; CDR3 protein: CASSRYAGTSYEQYF; CDR3 DNA: TGTGCCAGCAGCCGTTACGCCGGGACAAGTTACGAGCAGTACTTC
V gene: TRBV19; clone size: -; J gene: TRBJ1-1; D gene: -; CDR3 protein: CASSIQGWHTEAFF; CDR3 DNA: TGTGCCAGTAGTATCCAGGGGTGGCACACTGAAGCTTTCTTT
V gene: TRBV19; clone size: -; J gene: TRBJ2-5; D gene: TRBD1; CDR3 protein: CARITDREEETQYF; CDR3 DNA: TGTGCCAGGATCACGGACAGGGAGGAAGAGACCCAGTACTTC
V gene: TRBV10-3; clone size: -; J gene: TRBJ1-1; D gene: -; CDR3 protein: CAISEWAGMNTEAFF; CDR3 DNA: TGTGCCATCAGTGAATGGGCGGGAATGAACACTGAAGCTTTCTTT